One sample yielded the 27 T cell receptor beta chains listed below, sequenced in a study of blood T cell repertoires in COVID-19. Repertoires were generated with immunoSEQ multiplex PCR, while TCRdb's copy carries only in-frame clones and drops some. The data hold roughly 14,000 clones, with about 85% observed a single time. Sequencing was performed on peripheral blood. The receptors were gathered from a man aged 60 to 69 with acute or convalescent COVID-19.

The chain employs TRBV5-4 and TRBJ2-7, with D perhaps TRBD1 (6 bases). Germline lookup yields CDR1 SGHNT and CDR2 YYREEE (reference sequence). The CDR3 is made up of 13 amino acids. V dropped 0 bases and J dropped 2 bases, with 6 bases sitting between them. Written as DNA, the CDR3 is TGTGCCAGCAGCTTGGACAGGGCCTACGAGCAGTACTTC. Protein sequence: CASSLDRAYEQYF.

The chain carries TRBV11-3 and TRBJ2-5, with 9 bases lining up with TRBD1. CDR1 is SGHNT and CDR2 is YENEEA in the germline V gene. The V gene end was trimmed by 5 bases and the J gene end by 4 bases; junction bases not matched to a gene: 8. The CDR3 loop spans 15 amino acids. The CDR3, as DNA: TGTGCCAGCAGCAAGAGACAGGGGGAATTAGAGACCCAGTACTTC. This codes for CASSKRQGELETQYF. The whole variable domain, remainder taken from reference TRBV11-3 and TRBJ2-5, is EAGVVQSPRYKIIEKKQPVAFWCNPISGHNTLYWYLQNLGQGPELLIRYENEEAVDDSQLPKDRFSAERLKGVDSTLKIQPAELGDSAVYLCASSKRQGELETQYFGPGTRLLVL.

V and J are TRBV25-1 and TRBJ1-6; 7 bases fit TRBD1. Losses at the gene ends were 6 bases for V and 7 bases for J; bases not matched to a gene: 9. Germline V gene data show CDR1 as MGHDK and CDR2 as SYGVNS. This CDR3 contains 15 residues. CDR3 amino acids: CASRKGTGVNSPLHF. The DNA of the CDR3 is TGTGCCAGCAGGAAAGGAACAGGGGTGAATTCACCCCTCCACTTT.

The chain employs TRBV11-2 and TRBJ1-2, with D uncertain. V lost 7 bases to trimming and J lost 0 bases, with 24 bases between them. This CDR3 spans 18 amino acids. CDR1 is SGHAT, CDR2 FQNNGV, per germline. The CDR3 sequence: CASNPLGGPLAANYGYTF. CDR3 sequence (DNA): TGTGCCAGCAACCCTCTCGGAGGTCCCTTAGCTGCTAACTATGGCTACACCTTC.

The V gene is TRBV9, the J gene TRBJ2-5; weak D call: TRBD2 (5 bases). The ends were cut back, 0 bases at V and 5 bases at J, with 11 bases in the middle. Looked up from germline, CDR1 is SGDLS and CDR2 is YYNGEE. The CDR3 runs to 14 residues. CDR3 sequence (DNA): TGTGCCAGCAGCGTAGGAGGAGGAACGGAGACCCAGTACTTC. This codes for CASSVGGGTETQYF.

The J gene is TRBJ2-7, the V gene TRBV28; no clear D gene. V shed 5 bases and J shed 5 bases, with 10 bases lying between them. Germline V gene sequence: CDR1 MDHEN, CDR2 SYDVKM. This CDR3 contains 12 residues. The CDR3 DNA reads TGTGCCAGCAGTGTTCAAACAGACGAGCAGTACTTC. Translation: CASSVQTDEQYF.

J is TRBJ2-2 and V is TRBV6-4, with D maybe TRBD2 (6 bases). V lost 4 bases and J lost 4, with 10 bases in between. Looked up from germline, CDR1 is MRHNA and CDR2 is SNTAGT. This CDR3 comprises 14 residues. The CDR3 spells CASSVQEGTGELFF. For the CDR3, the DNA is TGTGCCAGCAGTGTCCAGGAGGGCACCGGGGAGCTGTTTTTT.

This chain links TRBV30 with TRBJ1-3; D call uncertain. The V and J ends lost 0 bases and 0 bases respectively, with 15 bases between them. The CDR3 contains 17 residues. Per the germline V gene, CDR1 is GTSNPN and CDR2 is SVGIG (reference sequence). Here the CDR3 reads CAWSVQSTVFSGNTIYF. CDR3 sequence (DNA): TGTGCCTGGAGTGTACAGTCAACTGTCTTCTCTGGAAACACCATATATTTT.

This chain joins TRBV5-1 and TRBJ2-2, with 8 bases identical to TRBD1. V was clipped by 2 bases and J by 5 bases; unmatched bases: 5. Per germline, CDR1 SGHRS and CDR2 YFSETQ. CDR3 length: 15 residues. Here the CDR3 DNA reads TGCGCCAGCAGCTTAGACAGGGGTGGTACCGGGGAGCTGTTTTTT. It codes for CASSLDRGGTGELFF. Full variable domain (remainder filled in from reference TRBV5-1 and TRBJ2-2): KAGVTQTPRYLIKTRGQQVTLSCSPISGHRSVSWYQQTPGQGLQFLFEYFSETQRNKGNFPGRFSGRQFSNSRSEMNVSTLELGDSALYLCASSLDRGGTGELFFGEGSRLTVL.

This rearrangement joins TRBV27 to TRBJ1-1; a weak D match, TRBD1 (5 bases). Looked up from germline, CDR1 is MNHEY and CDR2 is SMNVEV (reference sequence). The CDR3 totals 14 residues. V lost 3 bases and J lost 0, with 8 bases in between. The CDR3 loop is CASSFLDMNTEAFF. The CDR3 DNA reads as TGTGCCAGCAGTTTTCTGGACATGAACACTGAAGCTTTCTTT.

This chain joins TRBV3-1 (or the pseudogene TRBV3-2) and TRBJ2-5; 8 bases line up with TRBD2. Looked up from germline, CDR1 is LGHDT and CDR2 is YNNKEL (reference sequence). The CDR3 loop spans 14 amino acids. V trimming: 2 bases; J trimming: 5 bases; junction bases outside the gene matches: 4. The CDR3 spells CASSQFRTSETQYF. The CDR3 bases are TGTGCCAGCAGCCAATTCCGGACTAGCGAGACCCAGTACTTC.

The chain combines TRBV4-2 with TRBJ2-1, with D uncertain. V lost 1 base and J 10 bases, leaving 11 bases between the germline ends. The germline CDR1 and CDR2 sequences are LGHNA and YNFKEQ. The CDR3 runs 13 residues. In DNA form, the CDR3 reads TGTGCCAGCAGCCAAGGATCCTGGGCGGAGCAGTTCTTC. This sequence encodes CASSQGSWAEQFF.

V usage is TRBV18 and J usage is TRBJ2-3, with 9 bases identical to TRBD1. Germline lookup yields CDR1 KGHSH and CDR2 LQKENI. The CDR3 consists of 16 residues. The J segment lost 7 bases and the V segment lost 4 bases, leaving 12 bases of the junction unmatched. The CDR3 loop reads CASSRAGTGNTNTQYF. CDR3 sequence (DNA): TGTGCCAGCTCACGTGCCGGGACAGGGAATACAAATACGCAGTATTTT.

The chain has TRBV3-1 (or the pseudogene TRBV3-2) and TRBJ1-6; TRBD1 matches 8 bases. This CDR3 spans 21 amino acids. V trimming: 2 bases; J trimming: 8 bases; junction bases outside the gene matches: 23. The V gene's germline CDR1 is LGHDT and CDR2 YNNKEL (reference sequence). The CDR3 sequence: CASSQFVNPASRGHLDSPLHF. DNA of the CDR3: TGTGCCAGCAGCCAATTCGTTAATCCCGCATCCAGGGGGCACTTGGATTCACCCCTCCACTTT.

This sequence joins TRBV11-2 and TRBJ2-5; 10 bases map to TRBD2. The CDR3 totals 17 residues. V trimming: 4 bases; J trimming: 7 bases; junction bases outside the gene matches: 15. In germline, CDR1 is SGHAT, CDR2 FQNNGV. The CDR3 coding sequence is TGTGCCAGCAGCTCCCGTAGCGGGGGGCCCGGCACGTCGACCCAGTACTTC. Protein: CASSSRSGGPGTSTQYF. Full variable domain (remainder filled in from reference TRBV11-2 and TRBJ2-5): EAGVAQSPRYKIIEKRQSVAFWCNPISGHATLYWYQQILGQGPKLLIQFQNNGVVDDSQLPKDRFSAERLKGVDSTLKIQPAKLEDSAVYLCASSSRSGGPGTSTQYFGPGTRLLVL.

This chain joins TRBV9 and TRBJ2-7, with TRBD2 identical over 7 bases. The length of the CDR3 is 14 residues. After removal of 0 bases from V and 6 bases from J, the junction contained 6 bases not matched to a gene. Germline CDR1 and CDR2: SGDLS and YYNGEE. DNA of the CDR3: TGTGCCAGCAGCGTAGGGGCGGGAGTCTCCGAGCAGTACTTC. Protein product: CASSVGAGVSEQYF.

CDR3 protein: CASSTAGQGGETQYF. CDR3 bases: TGTGCCAGCAGCACAGCTGGACAGGGAGGAGAGACCCAGTACTTC. The chain employs TRBV4-2 and TRBJ2-5; 8 bases map to TRBD1. V trimming: 5 bases; J trimming: 4 bases; junction bases outside the gene matches: 9. The germline gives CDR1 LGHNA, CDR2 YNFKEQ. The CDR3 loop spans 15 amino acids.

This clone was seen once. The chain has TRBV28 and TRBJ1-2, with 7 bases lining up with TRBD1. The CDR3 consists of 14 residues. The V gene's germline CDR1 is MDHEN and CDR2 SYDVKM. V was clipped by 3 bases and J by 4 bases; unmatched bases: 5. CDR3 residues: CASSFRDSFYGYTF. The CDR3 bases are TGTGCCAGCAGTTTCCGGGACAGCTTCTATGGCTACACCTTC.

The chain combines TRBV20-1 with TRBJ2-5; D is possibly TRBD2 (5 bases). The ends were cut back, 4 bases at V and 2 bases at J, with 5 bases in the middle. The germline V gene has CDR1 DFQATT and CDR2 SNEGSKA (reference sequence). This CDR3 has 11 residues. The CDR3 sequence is CSATGQETQYF. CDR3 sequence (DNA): TGCAGTGCTACGGGGCAAGAGACCCAGTACTTC.

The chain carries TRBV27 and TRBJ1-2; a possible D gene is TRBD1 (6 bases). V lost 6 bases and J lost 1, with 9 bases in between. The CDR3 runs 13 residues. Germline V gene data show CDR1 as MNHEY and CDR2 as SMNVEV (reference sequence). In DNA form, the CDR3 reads TGTGCCAGCAGGGACAGCGTTAACTATGGCTACACCTTC. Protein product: CASRDSVNYGYTF.

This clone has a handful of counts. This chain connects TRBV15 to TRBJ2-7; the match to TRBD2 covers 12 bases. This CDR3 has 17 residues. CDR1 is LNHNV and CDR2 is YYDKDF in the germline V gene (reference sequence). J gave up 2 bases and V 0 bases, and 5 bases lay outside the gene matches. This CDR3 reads CATSRDVTSGGPYEQYF. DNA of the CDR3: TGTGCCACCAGCAGAGATGTGACTAGCGGGGGCCCCTACGAGCAGTACTTC.

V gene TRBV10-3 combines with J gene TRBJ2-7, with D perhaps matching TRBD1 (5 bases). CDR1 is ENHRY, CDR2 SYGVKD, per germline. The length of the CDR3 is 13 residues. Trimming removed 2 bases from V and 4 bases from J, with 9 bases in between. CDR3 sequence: CAISELTEYEQYF. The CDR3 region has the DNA TGTGCCATCAGTGAGCTGACAGAATACGAGCAGTACTTC.

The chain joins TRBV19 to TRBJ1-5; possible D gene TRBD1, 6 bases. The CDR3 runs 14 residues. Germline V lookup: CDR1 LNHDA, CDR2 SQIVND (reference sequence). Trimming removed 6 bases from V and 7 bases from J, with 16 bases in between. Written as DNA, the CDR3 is TGTGCCAGTAGAACGCAGGGGAGGGAGCAGCCCCAGCATTTT. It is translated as CASRTQGREQPQHF.

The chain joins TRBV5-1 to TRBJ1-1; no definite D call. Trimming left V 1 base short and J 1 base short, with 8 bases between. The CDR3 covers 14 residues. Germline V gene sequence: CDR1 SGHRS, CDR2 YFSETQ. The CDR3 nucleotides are TGCGCCAGCAGCTTGTACGAGGGGAACACTGAAGCTTTCTTT. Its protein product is CASSLYEGNTEAFF. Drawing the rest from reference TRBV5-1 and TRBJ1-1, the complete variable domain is KAGVTQTPRYLIKTRGQQVTLSCSPISGHRSVSWYQQTPGQGLQFLFEYFSETQRNKGNFPGRFSGRQFSNSRSEMNVSTLELGDSALYLCASSLYEGNTEAFFGQGTRLTVV.

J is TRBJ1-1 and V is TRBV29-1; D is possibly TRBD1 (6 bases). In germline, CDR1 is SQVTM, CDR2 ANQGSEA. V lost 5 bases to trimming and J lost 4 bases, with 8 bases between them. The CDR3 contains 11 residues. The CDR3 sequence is CSVRDITEAFF. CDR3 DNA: TGCAGCGTTAGGGACATCACTGAAGCTTTCTTT. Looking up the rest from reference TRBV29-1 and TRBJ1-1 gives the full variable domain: SAVISQKPSRDICQRGTSLTIQCQVDSQVTMMFWYRQQPGQSLTLIATANQGSEATYESGFVIDKFPISRPNLTFSTLTVSNMSPEDSSIYLCSVRDITEAFFGQGTRLTVV.

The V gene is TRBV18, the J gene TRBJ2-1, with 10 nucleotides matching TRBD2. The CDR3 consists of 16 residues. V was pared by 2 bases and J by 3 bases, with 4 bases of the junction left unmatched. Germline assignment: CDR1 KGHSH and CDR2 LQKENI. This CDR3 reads CASSPAGTSDYNEQFF. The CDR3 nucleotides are TGTGCCAGCTCACCAGCCGGGACTAGCGACTACAATGAGCAGTTCTTC.

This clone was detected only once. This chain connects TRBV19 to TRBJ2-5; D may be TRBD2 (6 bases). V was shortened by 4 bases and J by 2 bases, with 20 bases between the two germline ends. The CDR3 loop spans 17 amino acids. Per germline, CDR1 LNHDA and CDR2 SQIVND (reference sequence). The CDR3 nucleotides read TGTGCCAGTAGTAACCGCCGGGCCCCCGCGGGGCAAGAGACCCAGTACTTC. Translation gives CASSNRRAPAGQETQYF.